Below are 21 T cell receptor beta chains sequenced from a single sample in a study of control samples from healthy donors and cancer patients. The method was immunoSEQ multiplex PCR; TCRdb's version includes in-frame clones alone and lacks a portion of them. This table holds roughly 140,000 clones, around 90% found once. Sequenced material: blood. The receptors were sampled from a man between 25 and 39 years old in good health.

The genes are TRBV7-3 and TRBJ1-5; D remains ambiguous. The V and J ends lost 5 bases and 3 bases respectively, with 8 bases between them. The CDR3 contains 13 residues. The germline gives CDR1 SGHTA, CDR2 FQGTGA. The CDR3 DNA is TGTGCCAGCAGCCAGTCGCCCAATCAGCCCCAGCATTTT. Its translation: CASSQSPNQPQHF. Full variable domain (outside the CDR3, taken from reference TRBV7-3 and TRBJ1-5): GAGVSQTPSNKVTEKGKYVELRCDPISGHTALYWYRQSLGQGPEFLIYFQGTGAADDSGLPNDRFFAVRPEGSVSTLKIQRTERGDSAVYLCASSQSPNQPQHFGDGTRLSIL.

For the CDR3, the DNA is TGTGCCAGCAGCTTAGGCTTTAGCGGGAGGGCAAACGAGCAGTACTTC. As protein: CASSLGFSGRANEQYF. This chain uses TRBV11-3 with TRBJ2-7; 11 bases are shared with TRBD2. Germline V gene sequence: CDR1 SGHNT, CDR2 YENEEA. V lost 1 base and J lost 5; bases outside the gene matches: 7. The CDR3 has 16 amino acids.

This chain joins TRBV27 and TRBJ1-2; D remains unclear. V was shortened by 0 bases and J by 2 bases, with 10 bases between the two germline ends. CDR3 size: 15 residues. Germline CDR1 is MNHEY and CDR2 is SMNVEV (reference sequence). The CDR3 nucleotides are TGTGCCAGCAGTTTATCGGGGAAACGGAACTATGGCTACACCTTC. Translating gives CASSLSGKRNYGYTF.

This sequence joins TRBV9 and TRBJ2-7, with TRBD1 matching over 8 bases. Germline V CDR1 and CDR2: SGDLS, YYNGEE. The length of the CDR3 is 15 residues. J was trimmed by 4 bases and V by 0 bases; bases with no gene match: 6. CDR3 protein: CASSVAETGVYEQYF. The CDR3 coding sequence is TGTGCCAGCAGCGTAGCTGAGACAGGGGTATACGAGCAGTACTTC.

The table lists this clone with a few counts. J is TRBJ1-2 and V is TRBV4-3; possible D gene TRBD1, 6 bases. From germline, CDR1 is LGHNA and CDR2 YSLEER. The ends were cut back, 1 base at V and 2 bases at J, with 11 bases in the middle. The CDR3 has 15 residues. CDR3 sequence: CASSQVRGLNYGYTF. The DNA of the CDR3 is TGCGCCAGCAGCCAAGTTAGGGGGTTGAACTATGGCTACACCTTC.

V usage is TRBV3-1 (or the pseudogene TRBV3-2) and J usage is TRBJ2-5, with a weak D call TRBD2 (6 bases). Trimming took 1 base from V and 3 from J, leaving 12 bases between them. The CDR3 is made up of 15 amino acids. Germline CDR1 LGHDT, CDR2 YNNKEL (reference sequence). CDR3 sequence reads: CASSQGIGLKETQYF. In DNA, the CDR3 is TGTGCCAGCAGCCAAGGTATTGGACTAAAAGAGACCCAGTACTTC.

CDR3 sequence reads: CASSPLRNTEAFF. Here the CDR3 DNA reads TGTGCCAGCTCACCCCTCCGGAACACTGAAGCTTTCTTT. The chain joins TRBV18 to TRBJ1-1, with no clear D. The CDR3 consists of 13 residues. CDR1 KGHSH and CDR2 LQKENI come from the germline V gene. Trimming removed 3 bases from V and 1 base from J, with 6 bases in between.

The chain links TRBV24-1 to TRBJ2-5; D not certain. The germline V gene encodes CDR1 KGHDR and CDR2 SFDVKD. Trimming took off 6 bases at V and 3 bases at J, with 13 bases between the two ends. The CDR3 has 14 residues. The CDR3 is CATSSHGSEETQYF. The CDR3 DNA reads as TGTGCCACCAGTTCACATGGCAGCGAAGAGACCCAGTACTTC.

This chain links TRBV6-6 with TRBJ2-7; D call uncertain. Trimming shortened V by 0 bases and J by 3 bases, and 9 bases separated the two germline ends. This CDR3 spans 14 amino acids. Germline V CDR1 and CDR2: MNHNY, SVGAGI (reference sequence). The CDR3 protein is CASSYSRRDYEQYF. The CDR3 nucleotides read TGTGCCAGCAGTTACTCGCGACGTGACTACGAGCAGTACTTC.

This clone was detected once. The rearrangement joins TRBV9 to TRBJ2-3, with D possibly being TRBD2 (6 bases). The V and J ends lost 3 bases and 6 bases respectively, with 20 bases between them. This CDR3 spans 16 amino acids. The germline gives CDR1 SGDLS, CDR2 YYNGEE. CDR3 protein: CASSAQNGARGDTQYF. DNA of the CDR3: TGTGCCAGCAGCGCGCAGAACGGGGCCCGGGGGGATACGCAGTATTTT.

The J gene is TRBJ1-2, the V gene TRBV19; D remains unclear. This CDR3 has 13 amino acids. V was clipped by 7 bases and J by 8 bases, with 17 bases between them. Germline V gene lookup returns CDR1 LNHDA and CDR2 SQIVND (reference sequence). The CDR3, as DNA: TGTGCCAGTACAGGACGGAAGGGATACGGCTACACCTTC. Its translation: CASTGRKGYGYTF.

The chain carries TRBV28 and TRBJ1-4, with 7 bases lining up with TRBD1. The trim removed 3 bases at V and 7 bases at J, leaving 8 bases unmatched. Germline CDR1 reads MDHEN; CDR2 reads SYDVKM. The CDR3 runs to 15 residues. The CDR3 DNA sequence: TGTGCCAGCAGTTTTTTTGGGACAGCCCTTGAAAAACTGTTTTTT. This gives the protein CASSFFGTALEKLFF.

This chain connects TRBV2 to TRBJ2-7, with D perhaps matching TRBD1 (5 bases). The CDR3 runs to 13 residues. The ends were cut back, 7 bases at V and 6 bases at J, with 16 bases in the middle. The germline V gene encodes CDR1 SNHLY and CDR2 FYNNEI. DNA of the CDR3: TGTGCCAGCACCCTGGGTAGGCAGGGCGAGCAGTACTTC. Amino acids: CASTLGRQGEQYF.

The gene calls are TRBV30 and TRBJ1-5, with TRBD1 as a possible D gene (5 bases). The CDR3 has 13 residues. The V and J ends lost 3 bases and 7 bases respectively, with 13 bases between them. CDR1 is GTSNPN and CDR2 is SVGIG in the germline V gene (reference sequence). CDR3 in DNA: TGTGCCTGGAGAGCAGGGTATTTGCAGCCCCAGCATTTT. It translates to CAWRAGYLQPQHF.

This rearrangement joins TRBV12-3 or TRBV12-4 to TRBJ1-3, with 8 bases fitting TRBD1. The J segment lost 0 bases and the V segment lost 11 bases, leaving 3 bases of the junction unmatched. The CDR3 length is 13 residues. The CDR3 loop is CAWDRSSGNTIYF. The CDR3 DNA is TGTGCCTGGGACAGGAGCTCTGGAAACACCATATATTTT.

A single count supports this clone. The rearrangement joins TRBV11-2 to TRBJ1-4; possibly TRBD1 for D (5 bases). CDR1 is SGHAT, CDR2 FQNNGV, per germline. This CDR3 contains 14 residues. Between the trimmed V and J ends, which lost 2 bases and 7 bases, there was a span of 11 bases. Written as DNA, the CDR3 is TGTGCCAGCAGCTTATTCGGGGCAGGTGAAAAACTGTTTTTT. Amino acid sequence: CASSLFGAGEKLFF.

The V and J genes are TRBV4-3 and TRBJ2-7; no definite D call. Per germline, CDR1 LGHNA and CDR2 YSLEER. The CDR3 consists of 15 residues. V was trimmed by 0 bases and J by 2 bases, leaving 11 bases between them. The CDR3 DNA reads as TGCGCCAGCAGCCAAGACTTCCTTATAGCCTACGAGCAGTACTTC. Amino acid sequence: CASSQDFLIAYEQYF.

The V and J genes are TRBV5-6 and TRBJ1-2, with D tentatively TRBD1 (5 bases). The CDR3 has 17 amino acids. CDR1 is SGHDT and CDR2 is YYEEEE in the germline V gene. V shed 3 bases and J shed 2 bases, with 20 bases lying between them. The CDR3 region is CASSSEDPRDGNYGYTF. The CDR3 DNA sequence: TGTGCCAGCAGCTCAGAAGACCCCAGGGACGGGAACTATGGCTACACCTTC.

This rearrangement joins TRBV6-5 to TRBJ2-7; tentative D call: TRBD1 (5 bases). The CDR3 is 13 residues long. Deletions cut 10 bases from V and 0 bases from J, with 13 bases between. The V gene's germline CDR1 is MNHEY and CDR2 SVGAGI. The CDR3 loop is CAILGVNSYEQYF. DNA of the CDR3: TGTGCCATCCTAGGGGTGAACTCCTACGAGCAGTACTTC.

The V call is TRBV4-2, the J call TRBJ2-7; the match to TRBD1 covers 8 bases. This CDR3 contains 16 residues. The V segment lost 0 bases and the J segment 5 bases; nucleotides outside the gene matches: 9. Germline values: CDR1 LGHNA, CDR2 YNFKEQ. The CDR3 here is CASSQERWTGINEQYF. In DNA form, the CDR3 reads TGTGCCAGCAGCCAAGAAAGGTGGACAGGGATCAACGAGCAGTACTTC.

The rearrangement uses TRBV4-3 and TRBJ1-6, with TRBD1 identical over 7 bases. This CDR3 is built from 15 residues. The V and J ends lost 1 base and 9 bases, in that order; junction bases with no gene match: 6. CDR1 is LGHNA, CDR2 YSLEER, per germline. The CDR3 loop reads CASSQGQGGGSPLHF. As DNA, the CDR3 is TGCGCCAGCAGCCAAGGACAGGGAGGTGGTTCACCCCTCCACTTT.